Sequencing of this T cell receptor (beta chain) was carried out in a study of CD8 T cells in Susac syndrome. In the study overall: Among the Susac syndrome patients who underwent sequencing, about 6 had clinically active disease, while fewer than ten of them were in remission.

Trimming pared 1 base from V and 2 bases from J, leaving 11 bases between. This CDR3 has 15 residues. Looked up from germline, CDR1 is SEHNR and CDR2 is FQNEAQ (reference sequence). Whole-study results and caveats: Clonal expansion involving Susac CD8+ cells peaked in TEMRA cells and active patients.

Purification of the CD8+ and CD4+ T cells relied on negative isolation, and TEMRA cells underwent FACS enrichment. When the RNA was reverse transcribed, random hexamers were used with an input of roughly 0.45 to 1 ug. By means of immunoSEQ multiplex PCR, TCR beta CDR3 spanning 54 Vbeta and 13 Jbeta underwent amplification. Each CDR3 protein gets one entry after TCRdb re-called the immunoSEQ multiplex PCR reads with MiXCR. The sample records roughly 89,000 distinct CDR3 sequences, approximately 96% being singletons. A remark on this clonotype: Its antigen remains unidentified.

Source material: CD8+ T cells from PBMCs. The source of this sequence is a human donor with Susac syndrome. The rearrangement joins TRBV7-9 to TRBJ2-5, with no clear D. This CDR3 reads CASSLGPLRQETQYF. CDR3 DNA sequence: TGTGCCAGCAGCTTAGGGCCCCTAAGACAAGAGACCCAGTACTTC.